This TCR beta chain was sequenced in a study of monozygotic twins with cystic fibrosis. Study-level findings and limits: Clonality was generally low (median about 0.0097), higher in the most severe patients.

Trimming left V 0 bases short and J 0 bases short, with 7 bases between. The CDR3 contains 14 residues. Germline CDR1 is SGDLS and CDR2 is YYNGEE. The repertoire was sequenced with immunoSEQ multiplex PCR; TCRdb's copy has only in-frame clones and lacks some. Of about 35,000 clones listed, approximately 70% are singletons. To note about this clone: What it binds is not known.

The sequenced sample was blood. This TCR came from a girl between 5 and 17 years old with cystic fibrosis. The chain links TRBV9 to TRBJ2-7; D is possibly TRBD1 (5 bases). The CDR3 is CASSVGQNSYEQYF. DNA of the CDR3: TGTGCCAGCAGCGTAGGACAGAACTCCTACGAGCAGTACTTC.